Listed below are T cell receptor beta chains from one sample, sequenced in a study of CD8+ T cells in alopecia areata. Assay: immunoSEQ multiplex PCR; the TCRdb copy retains only in-frame clones and omits some. The repertoire holds 80,000 to 100,000 clones, with 40% to 50% as singletons. Here the sequenced sample was CD8+ T cells sorted from blood, taken at week 24, from a patient treated with tofacitinib. These TCRs come from a human donor with alopecia areata. Each CDR3 is given with its conserved first and last residue. A D gene is named only where the DNA matches it firmly. Size is omitted from some rows. Given values are once, few, many or a class for expanded clones.

J | V | D | size | DNA | CDR3
TRBJ1-4 | TRBV7-9 | TRBD1 | few | TGTGCCAGCAGCCTAAACAGGGGCCCTAATGAAAAACTGTTTTTT | CASSLNRGPNEKLFF
TRBJ1-1 | TRBV29-1 | . | once | TGCAGCGTCTCGGCAAACACTGAAGCTTTCTTT | CSVSANTEAFF
TRBJ2-6 | TRBV19 | . | few | TGTGCCAGTAGTCCAAGGACGGGCCGGTTTATGCGGTGGGCCAACGTCCTGACTTTC | CASSPRTGRFMRWANVLTF
TRBJ2-1 | TRBV29-1 | . | once | TGCAGTGCTGTACTTAGGGCAGACAATGAGCAGTTCTTC | CSAVLRADNEQFF
TRBJ1-1 | TRBV7-8 | . | . | TGTGCCAGCAGCTTAGAGAATTTGGGGAACACTGAAGCTTTCTTT | CASSLENLGNTEAFF
TRBJ2-4 | TRBV2 | . | . | TGTGCCAGCAGTGGGAGCAGGGGGAGGAACATTCAGTACTTC | CASSGSRGRNIQYF
TRBJ2-7 | TRBV10-3 | TRBD1 | . | TGTGCCATCAGTGAGCCTTTGGGACAGGGAATTTACGAGCAGTACTTC | CAISEPLGQGIYEQYF
TRBJ2-1 | TRBV4-1 | TRBD2 | few | TGCGCCAGCAGCCAAGAGCGGGAGCTCAATGAGCAGTTCTTC | CASSQERELNEQFF
TRBJ1-2 | TRBV6-1 | . | . | TGTGCCAGCAGTGAGACGGGAGGGGCCGCTCCCCATGGCTACACCTTC | CASSETGGAAPHGYTF
TRBJ2-2 | TRBV7-9 | TRBD2 | . | TGTGCCAGCAGCACCGGGACTAGCGGTCAGAACACCGGGGAGCTGTTTTTT | CASSTGTSGQNTGELFF
TRBJ2-2 | TRBV27 | TRBD2 | . | TGTGCCAGCAGTTTATACCGGACTAGCACCGGGGAGCTGTTTTTT | CASSLYRTSTGELFF
TRBJ2-1 | TRBV4-2 | . | . | TGTGCCAGCAGCCAAGTCGTGGCAGGGGCGAATGAGCAGTTCTTC | CASSQVVAGANEQFF
TRBJ2-7 | TRBV29-1 | TRBD1 | few | TGCAGCGTTGAAGAATCCTCCGGACAGGGGGCCTACGAGCAGTACTTC | CSVEESSGQGAYEQYF
TRBJ2-7 | TRBV14 | . | . | TGTGCCAGCAGCCCTTTCGACTCCTACGAGCAGTACTTC | CASSPFDSYEQYF
TRBJ2-7 | TRBV19 | . | few | TGTGCCAGTCGACAACCAACAGCGTTTACCTACGAGCAGTACTTC | CASRQPTAFTYEQYF
TRBJ1-2 | TRBV29-1 | . | few | TGCAGCGTTACGGGTAGCTATGGCTACACCTTC | CSVTGSYGYTF
TRBJ2-1 | TRBV6-1 | TRBD2 | few | TGTGCCAGCAGTGAAGTCCCGGGACTAGCGGGAGGTAACAATGAGCAGTTCTTC | CASSEVPGLAGGNNEQFF
TRBJ2-3 | TRBV30 | . | few | TGTGCCTGGAGCGCGAATTTGGTAATCGGAGATACGCAGTATTTT | CAWSANLVIGDTQYF
TRBJ2-3 | TRBV9 | . | medium-sized | TGTGCCAGCAGTGGTGAGCGGGTCACAGATACGCAGTATTTT | CASSGERVTDTQYF
TRBJ2-7 | TRBV9 | . | . | TGTGCCAGCAGCGTAGATAGCTCCTACGAGCAGTACTTC | CASSVDSSYEQYF
TRBJ2-1 | TRBV30 | TRBD1 | . | TGTGCCTGGAGTGTACTACCAGGGGGCTTTGAGCAGTTCTTC | CAWSVLPGGFEQFF
TRBJ2-1 | TRBV19 | TRBD2 | few | TGTGCCAGTAGACCCCTAGCGGCCTCGTATGATGAGCAGTTCTTC | CASRPLAASYDEQFF
TRBJ2-7 | TRBV19 | . | . | TGTGCCAGTAGTGTGGATCCCTACGAGCAGTACTTC | CASSVDPYEQYF
TRBJ2-7 | TRBV30 | TRBD1 | . | TGTGCCTCTGAGACAGGGGAGGACGAGCAGTACTTC | CASETGEDEQYF
TRBJ1-1 | TRBV25-1 | . | many | TGTGCCAGCAGTGAATATGGGACCAACGGGGCTTTCTTT | CASSEYGTNGAFF
TRBJ2-1 | TRBV5-6 | TRBD2 | . | TGTGCCAGCAGCGTCTGGACTAGCGATTCCTACAATGAGCAGTTCTTC | CASSVWTSDSYNEQFF
TRBJ2-2 | TRBV29-1 | . | . | TGCAGCGTTGTTAAGGGGGGCGCGGACGGGGAGCTGTTTTTT | CSVVKGGADGELFF
TRBJ1-6 | TRBV2 | . | few | TGTGCCAGCAGCCGACAGACCACTAATTCACCCCTCCACTTT | CASSRQTTNSPLHF